These T cell receptor beta chains were read from a single sample in a study of Graves' ophthalmopathy and Graves' hyperthyroidism. TCRdb reanalysed the multiplex PCR reads using MiXCR and keeps one entry per CDR3 protein. Of about 410,000 distinct CDR3 sequences in the sample, 15% to 20% were seen once. The specimen was peripheral blood. These TCRs come from a young woman with Graves' ophthalmopathy. The CDR3 runs from the conserved cysteine through the conserved F or W.

V,J,CDR3
TRBV20-1,TRBJ2-4,CSASWPVAKNIQYF
TRBV20-1,TRBJ2-5,CSARPSTGVETQYF
TRBV30,TRBJ2-5,CAWLAGETQYF
TRBV11-2,TRBJ1-3,CASSKVRASDSGNTIYF
TRBV20-1,TRBJ1-5,CSARGGGSNQPQHF
TRBV11-2,TRBJ2-5,CASSSYPRTSEGEETQYF
TRBV24-1,TRBJ1-1,CATRGTYTEAFF
TRBV11-2,TRBJ2-7,CASSPPYGALVSEQYF
TRBV12-3/TRBV12-4,TRBJ1-3,CASRNSGPRSGNTIYF
TRBV28,TRBJ1-1,CASSSPTRGRTEAFF
TRBV30,TRBJ2-7,CAWGTGTGTYEQYF
TRBV20-1,TRBJ1-1,CSARVMLNTEAFF
TRBV30,TRBJ1-1,CAWSEGGGTEAFF
TRBV6-2/TRBV6-3,TRBJ2-7,CATGTGNSEQYF
TRBV7-2,TRBJ1-2,CASSLSVQGAYTF
TRBV6-5,TRBJ2-4,CASSYSIGRGLAKNIQYF
TRBV7-2,TRBJ2-4,CASSFNGQGLDIQYF
TRBV12-3/TRBV12-4,TRBJ1-1,CASSGTGDTEAFF
TRBV28,TRBJ1-2,CASSGEVYGYTF